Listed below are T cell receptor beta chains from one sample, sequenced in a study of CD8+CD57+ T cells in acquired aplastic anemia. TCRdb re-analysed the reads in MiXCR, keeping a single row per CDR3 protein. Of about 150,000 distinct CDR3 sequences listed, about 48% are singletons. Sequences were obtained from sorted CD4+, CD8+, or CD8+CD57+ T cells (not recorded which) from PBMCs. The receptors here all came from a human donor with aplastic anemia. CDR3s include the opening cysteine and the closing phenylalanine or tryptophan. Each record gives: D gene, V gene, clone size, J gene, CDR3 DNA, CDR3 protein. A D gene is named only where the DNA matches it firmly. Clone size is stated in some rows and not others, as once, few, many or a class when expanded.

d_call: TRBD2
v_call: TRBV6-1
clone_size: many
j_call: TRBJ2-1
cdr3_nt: TGTGCCAGCAGTGGCGGGAGGTACAATGAGCAGTTCTTC
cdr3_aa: CASSGGRYNEQFF

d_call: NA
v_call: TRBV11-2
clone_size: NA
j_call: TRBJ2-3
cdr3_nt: TGTGCCAGCAGCATGTTGGGGGGGCGTACAGATACGCAGTATTTT
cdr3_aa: CASSMLGGRTDTQYF

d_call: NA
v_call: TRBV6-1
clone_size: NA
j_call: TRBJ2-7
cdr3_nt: TGTGCCAGCAAAACGGACAAAACGGTCTACGAGCAGTACTTC
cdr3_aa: CASKTDKTVYEQYF

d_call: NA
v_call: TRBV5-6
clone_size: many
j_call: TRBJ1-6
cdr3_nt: TGTGCCAGCAGCCGGGGGGCCGGACCCCTCCACTTT
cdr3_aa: CASSRGAGPLHF

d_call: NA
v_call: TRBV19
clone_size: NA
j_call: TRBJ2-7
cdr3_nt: TGTGCCAGTAGTATCGCCATCGACTCCTACGAGCAGTACTTC
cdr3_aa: CASSIAIDSYEQYF

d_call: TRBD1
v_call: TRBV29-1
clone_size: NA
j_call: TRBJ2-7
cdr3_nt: TGCAGCGTCGGGACAGGTGGCGTCTCCTACGAGCAGTACTTC
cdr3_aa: CSVGTGGVSYEQYF

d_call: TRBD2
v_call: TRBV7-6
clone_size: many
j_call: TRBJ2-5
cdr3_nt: TGTGCCAGCAGCGTCACTAGCGGGGGGGCCTGGTCGCAAGAGACCCAGTACTTC
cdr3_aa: CASSVTSGGAWSQETQYF

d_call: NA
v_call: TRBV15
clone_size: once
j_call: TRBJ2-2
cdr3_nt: TGTGCCACCAGCAGAGGGGGTTTTGGGTCACCCGGGGAGCTGTTTTTT
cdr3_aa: CATSRGGFGSPGELFF

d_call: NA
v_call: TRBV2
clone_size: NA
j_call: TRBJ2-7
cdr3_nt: TGTGCCAGCACCAAACCGGGGGCAAACTACGAGCAGTACTTC
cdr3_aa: CASTKPGANYEQYF

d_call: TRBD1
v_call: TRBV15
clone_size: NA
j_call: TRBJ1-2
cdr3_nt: TGTGCCACCAGCAGAGAGGCAGGGGGCCGAGGCTACACCTTC
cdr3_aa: CATSREAGGRGYTF

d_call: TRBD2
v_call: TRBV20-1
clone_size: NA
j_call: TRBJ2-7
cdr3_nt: TGCAGTGCTAAGCGGCGGATAGCGGGATCTTACGAGCAGTACTTC
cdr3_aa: CSAKRRIAGSYEQYF

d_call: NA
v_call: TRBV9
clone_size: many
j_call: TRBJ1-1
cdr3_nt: TGTGCCAGCAGCGCGACGAACACTGAAGCTTTCTTT
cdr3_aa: CASSATNTEAFF

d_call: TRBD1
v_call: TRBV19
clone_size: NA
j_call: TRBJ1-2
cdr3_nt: TGTGCCAGTAGTAGGGACAGAAACTATGGCTACACCTTC
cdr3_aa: CASSRDRNYGYTF

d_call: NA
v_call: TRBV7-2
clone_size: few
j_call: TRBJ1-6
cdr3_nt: TGTGCCAGCAGCGCGCAGGGGATGAGTAATTCACCCCTCCACTTT
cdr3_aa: CASSAQGMSNSPLHF

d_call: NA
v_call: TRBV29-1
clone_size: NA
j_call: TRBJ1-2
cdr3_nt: TGCAGCGTTGCGGCGACAGCCGATGGCTACACCTTC
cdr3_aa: CSVAATADGYTF

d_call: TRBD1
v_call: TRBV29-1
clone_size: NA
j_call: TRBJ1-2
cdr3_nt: TGCAGCGTTGGTGGACAGGGGTATGGCTACACCTTC
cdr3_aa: CSVGGQGYGYTF

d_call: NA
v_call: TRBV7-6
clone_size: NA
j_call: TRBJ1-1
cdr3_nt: TGTGCCAGCAGCTTGGAGACAGGGAACACTGAAGCTTTCTTT
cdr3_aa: CASSLETGNTEAFF

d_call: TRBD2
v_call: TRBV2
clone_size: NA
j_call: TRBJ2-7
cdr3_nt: TGTGCCAGCAGCACAGGGACTAGCTACTACGAGCAGTACTTC
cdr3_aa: CASSTGTSYYEQYF

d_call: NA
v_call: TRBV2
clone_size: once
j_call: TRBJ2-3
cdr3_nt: TGTGCCAGCCTTAGCGGAGATACGCAGTATTTT
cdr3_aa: CASLSGDTQYF

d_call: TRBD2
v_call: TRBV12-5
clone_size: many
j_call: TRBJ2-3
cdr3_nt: TGTGCTAGTGGTTTGGTACTAGCGGGGACAGATACGCAGTATTTT
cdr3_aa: CASGLVLAGTDTQYF

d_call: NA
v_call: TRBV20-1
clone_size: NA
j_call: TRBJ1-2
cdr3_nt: TGCAGTGCTAGAGATACGGCCTCCGACGGCTATGGCTACACCTTC
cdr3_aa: CSARDTASDGYGYTF

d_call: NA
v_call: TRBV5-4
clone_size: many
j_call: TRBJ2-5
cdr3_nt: TGTGCCAGCAGCTCCCCGGGACACCCCCAAGAGACCCAGTACTTC
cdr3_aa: CASSSPGHPQETQYF

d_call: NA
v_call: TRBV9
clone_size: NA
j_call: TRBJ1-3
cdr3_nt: TGTGCCAGCAGGGGGGTTGGCTACACCATATATTTT
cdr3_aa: CASRGVGYTIYF

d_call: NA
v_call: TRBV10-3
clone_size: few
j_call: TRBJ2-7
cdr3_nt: TGTGCCATCAGTGTGGGAGGTAGGGGCTCCTACGAGCAGTACTTC
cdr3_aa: CAISVGGRGSYEQYF

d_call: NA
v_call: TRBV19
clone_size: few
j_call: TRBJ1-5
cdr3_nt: TGTGCCTGTAGTATAGATCGGCTGGTTCAGCCCCAGCATTTT
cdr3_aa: CACSIDRLVQPQHF

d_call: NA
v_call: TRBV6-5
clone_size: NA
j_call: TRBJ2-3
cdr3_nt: TGTGCCAGCAGTTACGGGGCAGGGGGCACAGATACGCAGTATTTT
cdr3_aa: CASSYGAGGTDTQYF

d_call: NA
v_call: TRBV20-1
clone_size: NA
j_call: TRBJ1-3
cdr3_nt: TGCAGTGCTAGAGATCAGTCAGGAGGAAACACCATATATTTT
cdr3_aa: CSARDQSGGNTIYF

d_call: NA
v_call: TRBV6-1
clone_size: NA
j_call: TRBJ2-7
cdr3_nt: TGTGCCAGCAGCGTTGGGACTCCCCACTACGAGCAGTACTTC
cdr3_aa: CASSVGTPHYEQYF

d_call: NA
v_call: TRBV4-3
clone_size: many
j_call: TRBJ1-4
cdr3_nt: TGCGCCAGCAGCCAAGACTGGGAAACAGGGGAAAAACTGTTTTTT
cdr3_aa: CASSQDWETGEKLFF

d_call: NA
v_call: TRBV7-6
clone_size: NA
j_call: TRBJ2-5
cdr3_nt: TGTGCCAGCAGCTTAGCGGGGGGCGAGACCCAGTGCTTC
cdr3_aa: CASSLAGGETQCF

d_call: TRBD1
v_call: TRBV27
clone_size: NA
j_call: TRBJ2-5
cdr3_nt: TGTGCCAGCAGTTTACAACAGGGGCCCCAAGAGACCCAGTACTTC
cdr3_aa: CASSLQQGPQETQYF

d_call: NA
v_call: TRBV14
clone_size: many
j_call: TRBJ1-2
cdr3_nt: TGTGCCAGCAGCCAAGGAGCTAACTATGGCTACACCTTC
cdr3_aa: CASSQGANYGYTF

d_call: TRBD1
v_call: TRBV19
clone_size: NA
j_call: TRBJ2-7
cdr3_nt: TGTGCCAGTAGTTCCGCCAGGGGGCCTTTCTACGAGCAGTACTTC
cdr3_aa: CASSSARGPFYEQYF

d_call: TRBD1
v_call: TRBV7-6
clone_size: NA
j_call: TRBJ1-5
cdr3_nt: TGTGCCAGCAGCACAGGGGAGGCTATAGGGCTAAGCGATCAGCCCCAGCATTTT
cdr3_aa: CASSTGEAIGLSDQPQHF

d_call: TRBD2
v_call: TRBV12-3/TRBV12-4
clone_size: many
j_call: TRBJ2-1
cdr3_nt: TGTGCCAGCAGTTTACAGAGCGGGGGGGCGGGTGAGCAGTTCTTC
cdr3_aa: CASSLQSGGAGEQFF

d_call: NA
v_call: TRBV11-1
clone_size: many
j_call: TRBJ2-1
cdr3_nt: TGTGCCAGCAGCTTAGTCGGCCCCCGACACCTTAGTAACTCCTACAATGAGCAGTTCTTC
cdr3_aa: CASSLVGPRHLSNSYNEQFF

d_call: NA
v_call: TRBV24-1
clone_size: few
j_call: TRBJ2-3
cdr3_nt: TGTGCCACCAGTGATTTGCTGGAGTCAGATACGCAGTATTTT
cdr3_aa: CATSDLLESDTQYF

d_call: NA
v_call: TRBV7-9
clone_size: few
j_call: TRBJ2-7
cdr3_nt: TGTGCCAGCACCTCGTTTGACGAGCAGTACTTC
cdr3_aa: CASTSFDEQYF

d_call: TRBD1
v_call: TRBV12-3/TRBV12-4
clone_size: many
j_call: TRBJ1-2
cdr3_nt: TGTGCCAGCAGCATGACAGGGGGCAATGGCTACACCTTC
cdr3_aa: CASSMTGGNGYTF

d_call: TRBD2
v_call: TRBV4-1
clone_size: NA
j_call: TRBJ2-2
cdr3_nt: TGCGCCAGCAGCCACCTAGCGGGGGGCACGAACACCGGGGAGCTGTTTTTT
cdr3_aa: CASSHLAGGTNTGELFF

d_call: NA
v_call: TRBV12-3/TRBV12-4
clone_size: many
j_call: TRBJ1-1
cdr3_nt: TGTGCCAGCACCCTGGACCCGGGGGGCACTGAAGCTTTCTTT
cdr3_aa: CASTLDPGGTEAFF

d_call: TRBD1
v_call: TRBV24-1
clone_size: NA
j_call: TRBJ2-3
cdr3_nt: TGTGCCACCATGCGGACAGGGAACACAGATACGCAGTATTTT
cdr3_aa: CATMRTGNTDTQYF

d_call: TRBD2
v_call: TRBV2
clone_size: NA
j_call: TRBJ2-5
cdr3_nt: TGTGCCAGCAGCCGGACTAGCGGAGCCCAAGAGACCCAGTACTTC
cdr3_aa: CASSRTSGAQETQYF

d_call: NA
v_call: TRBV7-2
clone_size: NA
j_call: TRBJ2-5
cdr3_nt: TGTGCCAGCAGCAAGAGGGCCGGGGAGACCCAGTACTTC
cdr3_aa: CASSKRAGETQYF

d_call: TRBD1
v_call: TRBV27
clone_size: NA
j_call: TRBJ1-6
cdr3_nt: TGTGCCAGCAGTCTACAGGGGATGTCGAATTCACCCCTCCACTTT
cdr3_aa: CASSLQGMSNSPLHF

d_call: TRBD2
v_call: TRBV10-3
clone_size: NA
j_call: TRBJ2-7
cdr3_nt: TGTGCCATCAAGCGTGAACTAGCGGGAGCAAACTCCTACGAGCAGTACTTC
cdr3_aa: CAIKRELAGANSYEQYF

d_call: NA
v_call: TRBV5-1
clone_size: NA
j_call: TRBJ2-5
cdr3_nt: TGCGCCAGCAGCCATGTCGGGAGCCAAGAGACCCAGTACTTC
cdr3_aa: CASSHVGSQETQYF

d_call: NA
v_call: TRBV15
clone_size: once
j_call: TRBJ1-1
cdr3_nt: TGTGCCACCAGCAGAGACCCCCGACTTGGGAACACTGAAGCTTTCTTT
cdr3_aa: CATSRDPRLGNTEAFF